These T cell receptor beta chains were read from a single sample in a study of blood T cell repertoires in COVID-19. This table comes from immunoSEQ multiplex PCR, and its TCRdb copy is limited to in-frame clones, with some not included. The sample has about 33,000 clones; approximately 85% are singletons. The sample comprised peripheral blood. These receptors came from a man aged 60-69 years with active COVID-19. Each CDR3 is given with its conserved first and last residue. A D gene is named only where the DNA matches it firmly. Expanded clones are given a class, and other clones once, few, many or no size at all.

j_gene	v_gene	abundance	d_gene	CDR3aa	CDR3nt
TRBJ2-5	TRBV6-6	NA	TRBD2	CASSYSAGSAGGTQYF	TGTGCCAGCAGTTACTCAGCGGGATCCGCCGGTGGGACCCAGTACTTC
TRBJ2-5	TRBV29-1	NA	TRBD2	CSVEEWSGSGTQYF	TGCAGCGTTGAAGAATGGAGCGGGAGTGGGACCCAGTACTTC
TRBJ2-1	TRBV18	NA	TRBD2	CASSPPGLALWYNEQFF	TGTGCCAGCTCACCACCGGGACTAGCGCTCTGGTACAATGAGCAGTTCTTC
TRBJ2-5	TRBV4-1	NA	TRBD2	CASSQDAPSAGVTQETQYF	TGCGCCAGCAGCCAAGACGCTCCCTCAGCGGGAGTCACCCAAGAGACCCAGTACTTC
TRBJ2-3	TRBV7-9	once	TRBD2	CASSSRDLAGVNADTQYF	TGTGCCAGCAGCTCCCGTGACCTAGCGGGAGTAAACGCAGATACGCAGTATTTT
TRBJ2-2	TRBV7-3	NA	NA	CASSPFPGELFF	TGTGCCAGCAGCCCATTCCCCGGGGAGCTGTTTTTT
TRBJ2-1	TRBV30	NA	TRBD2	CACQTSGRRGEQFF	TGTGCCTGCCAGACTAGCGGGAGGCGGGGGGAGCAGTTCTTC
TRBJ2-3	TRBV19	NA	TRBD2	CASSPGRTRYSTDTQYF	TGTGCCAGTAGCCCCGGAAGGACTAGGTATAGCACAGATACGCAGTATTTT
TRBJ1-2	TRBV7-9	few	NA	CASSLVAAGIEGYTF	TGTGCCAGCAGCTTAGTGGCTGCGGGTATCGAGGGCTACACCTTC
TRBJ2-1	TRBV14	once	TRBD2	CASSQPLAGSYNEQFF	TGTGCCAGCAGCCAGCCCTTAGCGGGCTCCTACAATGAGCAGTTCTTC
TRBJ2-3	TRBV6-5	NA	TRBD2	CASRSHSGRTDTQYF	TGTGCCAGCAGGTCCCACAGCGGGAGGACAGATACGCAGTATTTT
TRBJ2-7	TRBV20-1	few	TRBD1	CSASGQVYEQYF	TGCAGTGCTAGTGGACAGGTCTACGAGCAGTACTTC
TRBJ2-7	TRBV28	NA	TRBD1	CATEGSRQGVYEQYF	TGTGCCACGGAAGGATCAAGACAGGGGGTGTACGAGCAGTACTTC
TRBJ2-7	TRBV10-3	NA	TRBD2	CAISPTSGRPYEQYF	TGTGCCATCAGCCCGACTAGCGGGAGGCCCTACGAGCAGTACTTC
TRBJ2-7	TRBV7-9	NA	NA	CASSFPGTLSYEQYF	TGTGCCAGCAGCTTCCCGGGAACGTTATCCTACGAGCAGTACTTC
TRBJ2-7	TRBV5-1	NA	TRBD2	CASSFTSGATYEQYF	TGCGCCAGCAGCTTCACTAGCGGAGCGACCTACGAGCAGTACTTC
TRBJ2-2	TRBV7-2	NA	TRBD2	CASSLTIAGVGTNTGELFF	TGTGCCAGCAGCTTAACGATAGCGGGAGTAGGCACGAACACCGGGGAGCTGTTTTTT
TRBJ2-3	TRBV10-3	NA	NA	CAIMGALTDTQYF	TGTGCCATCATGGGGGCCCTCACAGATACGCAGTATTTT
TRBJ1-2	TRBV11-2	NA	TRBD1	CASSPGQGGGYTF	TGTGCCAGCAGCCCGGGACAGGGGGGAGGCTACACCTTC
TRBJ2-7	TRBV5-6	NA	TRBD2	CASSFGTSRSYEQYF	TGTGCCAGCAGTTTTGGGACTAGCCGATCCTACGAGCAGTACTTC
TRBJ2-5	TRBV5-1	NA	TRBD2	CASRGTKGETQYF	TGCGCCAGCAGAGGGACTAAGGGAGAGACCCAGTACTTC
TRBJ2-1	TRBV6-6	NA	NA	CASSLRVAQGSYNEQFF	TGTGCCAGCAGTCTTCGGGTCGCGCAGGGCTCCTACAATGAGCAGTTCTTC